This is a list of T cell receptor beta chains from one sample in a study of shared clonotypes between healthy human individuals. The table came from immunoSEQ multiplex PCR; TCRdb's copy has only in-frame clones and leaves some out. The sample contains approximately 2.5 million clones, more than 90% of which appear only once. Source material: naive CD4+ T cells sorted from blood. The receptors stem from a young man in good health. Each CDR3 is given with its conserved first and last residue. A D gene is named only where the DNA matches it firmly. The size of a clone is reported for some rows only, either as once, few or many, or as a class for expanded clones.

size	D	V	J	DNA	CDR3
NA	NA	TRBV2	TRBJ1-2	TGTGCCAGCAGTGAATTAGGAACAGGGTTCAACTATGGCTACACCTTC	CASSELGTGFNYGYTF
NA	NA	TRBV16	TRBJ1-2	TGTGCCAGCAGCCAAGCACTCTATGGCTACACCTTC	CASSQALYGYTF
NA	NA	TRBV18	TRBJ1-1	TGTGCCAGCTCACACTCAGGGGAGACTGAAGCTTTCTTT	CASSHSGETEAFF
NA	NA	TRBV6-5	TRBJ1-1	TGTGCCAGCATTCCGAGCGGGCATTACGGGGCTTTCTTT	CASIPSGHYGAFF
NA	NA	TRBV7-2	TRBJ1-2	TGTGCCAGCAGCTTAGTTGGTCAGGTCTATGGCTACACCTTC	CASSLVGQVYGYTF
NA	NA	TRBV5-6	TRBJ1-2	TGTGCCAGACGGGTGGGAGAGGAGGGCTATGGCTACACCTTC	CARRVGEEGYGYTF
NA	NA	TRBV5-6	TRBJ1-2	TGTGCCAGCAGCCTTGGGGCCTCGTGCACCTTC	CASSLGASCTF
NA	NA	TRBV2	TRBJ2-2	TGTGCCAGCAGTGATCAGGGGGGAGCGAGAACCGGGGAGCTGTTTTTT	CASSDQGGARTGELFF
NA	NA	TRBV6-6	TRBJ1-5	TGTGCCAGCAGTCAGGGGAATCAGCCCCAGCATTTT	CASSQGNQPQHF
NA	NA	TRBV9	TRBJ1-6	TGTGCCAGCAGCCCACTTGGGGCCGCCAATAATTCACCCCTCCACTTT	CASSPLGAANNSPLHF
NA	NA	TRBV7-2	TRBJ1-5	TGTGCCAGCAGCTTGGCCGGCACAGACGTTAATCAGCCCCAGCATTTT	CASSLAGTDVNQPQHF
NA	NA	TRBV5-1	TRBJ2-3	TGCGCCAGCAGCTCGGAGGGGGTCGTTACGCAGTATTTT	CASSSEGVVTQYF
NA	NA	TRBV19	TRBJ1-5	TGTGCCAGTAGTATAGTCCACGTGGGGTTCAATCAGCCCCAGCATTTT	CASSIVHVGFNQPQHF
NA	NA	TRBV4-3	TRBJ2-7	TGCGCCAGCAGCCAAGAAGCACACTACGAGCAGTACTTC	CASSQEAHYEQYF
NA	NA	TRBV5-1	TRBJ1-1	TGCGCCAGCAGCTTGGCCTGGGGACACCAGAACACTGAAGCTTTCTTT	CASSLAWGHQNTEAFF
NA	TRBD1	TRBV19	TRBJ1-2	TGTGCCAGTAGTATAGCGACAGGGTTCTCCATCTATGGCTACACCTTC	CASSIATGFSIYGYTF
NA	TRBD1	TRBV6-6	TRBJ1-2	TGTGCCAGCTTTGGGACAGCACCTAACTATGGCTACACCTTC	CASFGTAPNYGYTF
NA	TRBD1	TRBV29-1	TRBJ2-3	TGCAGCGTGGGACCGGGACAGAGCACAGATACGCAGTATTTT	CSVGPGQSTDTQYF
NA	TRBD1	TRBV19	TRBJ1-6	TGTGCCAGTAGTATGGGCAGGGGGCTATCACCCCTCCACTTT	CASSMGRGLSPLHF
NA	NA	TRBV18	TRBJ2-3	TGTGCCAGCTCACCGCGGACTATCAGCACAGATACGCAGTATTTT	CASSPRTISTDTQYF
NA	NA	TRBV29-1	TRBJ1-1	TGCAGCGTTGGCAAGGGTTCCACTGAAGCTTTCTTT	CSVGKGSTEAFF
once	TRBD1	TRBV27	TRBJ2-5	TGTGCCAGCAGTTTCACCGGGACAGGGAGGGAGACCCAGTACTTC	CASSFTGTGRETQYF
NA	NA	TRBV18	TRBJ2-6	TGTGCCAGCTCACCCCTGTCGTTCTTGGGGTCTGGGGCCAACGTCCTGACTTTC	CASSPLSFLGSGANVLTF
NA	NA	TRBV13	TRBJ2-1	TGTGCCAGCAGCTTACAGCACTATGAGCAGTTCTTC	CASSLQHYEQFF
NA	NA	TRBV18	TRBJ1-1	TGTGCCAGCTCATCCGCTGGAAACACTGAAGCTTTCTTT	CASSSAGNTEAFF
NA	TRBD1	TRBV30	TRBJ1-5	TGTGCCTGGGGACAGGGGGCAGGACAGCCCCAGCATTTT	CAWGQGAGQPQHF
NA	TRBD1	TRBV28	TRBJ2-5	TGTGCCAGCAGTTTCATAAGGGGACAGGGCGAGACCCAGTACTTC	CASSFIRGQGETQYF
NA	NA	TRBV19	TRBJ2-5	TGTGCCAGTAGTATCCCCGGAGGGGAGACCCAGTACTTC	CASSIPGGETQYF
NA	NA	TRBV11-2	TRBJ2-5	TGTGCCAGCAGCTTAGTTCGGCAAGAGACCCAGTACTTC	CASSLVRQETQYF
NA	TRBD2	TRBV7-2	TRBJ2-5	TGTGCCAGCAGCTTAAGCGGGAGGGCCAGTGAGACCCAGTACTTC	CASSLSGRASETQYF
NA	NA	TRBV7-2	TRBJ2-5	TGTGCCAGCAGCCCAGAGGGCAGGTCTTCCCGGAGCACCCAGTACTTC	CASSPEGRSSRSTQYF
NA	NA	TRBV28	TRBJ1-4	TGTGCCAGCAACGGACGGAGGGCGACTAATGAAAAACTGTTTTTT	CASNGRRATNEKLFF
NA	NA	TRBV7-8	TRBJ1-5	TGTGCCAGCAGCTTAAGAGAGAATCAGCCCCAGCATTTT	CASSLRENQPQHF
NA	NA	TRBV30	TRBJ1-1	TGTGCCTGGATCAAGCAGAGGAGGAAGGAGAACACTGAAGCTTTCTTT	CAWIKQRRKENTEAFF
NA	NA	TRBV6-6	TRBJ2-3	TGTGCCATAAGGGAGATAAGCACAGATACGCAGTATTTT	CAIREISTDTQYF
NA	TRBD1	TRBV5-5	TRBJ1-6	TGTGCCAGCAGCTTTCAAACGGGACAGGGGATTTCACCCCTCCACTTT	CASSFQTGQGISPLHF
NA	NA	TRBV6-5	TRBJ2-7	TGTGCCAGCAGGGGGACGGGCTACTACGAGCAGTACTTC	CASRGTGYYEQYF